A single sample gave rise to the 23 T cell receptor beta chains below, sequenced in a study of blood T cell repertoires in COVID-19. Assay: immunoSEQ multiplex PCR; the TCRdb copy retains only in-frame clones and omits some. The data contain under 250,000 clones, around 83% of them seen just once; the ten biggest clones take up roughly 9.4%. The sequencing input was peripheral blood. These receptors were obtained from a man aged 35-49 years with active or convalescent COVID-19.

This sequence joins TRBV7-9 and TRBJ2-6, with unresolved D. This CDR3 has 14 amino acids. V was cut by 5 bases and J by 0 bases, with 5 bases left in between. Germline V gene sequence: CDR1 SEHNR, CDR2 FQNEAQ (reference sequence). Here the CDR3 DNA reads TGTGCCAGCAGCCACGGCTCTGGGGCCAACGTCCTGACTTTC. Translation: CASSHGSGANVLTF.

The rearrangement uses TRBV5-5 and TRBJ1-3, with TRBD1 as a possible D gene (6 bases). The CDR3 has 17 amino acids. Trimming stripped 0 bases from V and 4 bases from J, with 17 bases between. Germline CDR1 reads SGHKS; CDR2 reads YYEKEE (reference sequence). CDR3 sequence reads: CASSLVGFTGPGNTIYF. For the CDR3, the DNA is TGTGCCAGCAGCTTGGTGGGATTTACAGGGCCAGGAAACACCATATATTTT.

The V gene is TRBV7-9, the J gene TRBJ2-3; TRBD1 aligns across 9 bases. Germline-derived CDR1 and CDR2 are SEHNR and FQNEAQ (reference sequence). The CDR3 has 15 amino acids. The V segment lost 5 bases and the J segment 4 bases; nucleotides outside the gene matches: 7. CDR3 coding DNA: TGTGCCAGCAGCCCCCGGGACAGGGAAGCAGATACGCAGTATTTT. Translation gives CASSPRDREADTQYF.

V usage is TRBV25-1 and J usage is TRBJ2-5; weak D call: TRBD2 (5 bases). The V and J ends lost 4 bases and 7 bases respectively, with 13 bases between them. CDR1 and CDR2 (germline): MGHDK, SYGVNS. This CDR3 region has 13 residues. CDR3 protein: CASSAPGRVTQYF. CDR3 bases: TGTGCCAGCAGTGCTCCTGGGCGGGTGACCCAGTACTTC. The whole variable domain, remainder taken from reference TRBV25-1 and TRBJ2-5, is EADIYQTPRYLVIGTGKKITLECSQTMGHDKMYWYQQDPGMELHLIHYSYGVNSTEKGDLSSESTVSRIRTEHFPLTLESARPSHTSQYLCASSAPGRVTQYFGPGTRLLVL.

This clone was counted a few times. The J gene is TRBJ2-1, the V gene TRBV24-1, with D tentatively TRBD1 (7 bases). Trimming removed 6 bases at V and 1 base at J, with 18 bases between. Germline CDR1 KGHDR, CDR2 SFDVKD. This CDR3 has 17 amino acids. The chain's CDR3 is CATSTTDRAGSYNEQFF. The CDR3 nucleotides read TGTGCCACCAGTACCACTGACAGGGCGGGGTCCTACAATGAGCAGTTCTTC.

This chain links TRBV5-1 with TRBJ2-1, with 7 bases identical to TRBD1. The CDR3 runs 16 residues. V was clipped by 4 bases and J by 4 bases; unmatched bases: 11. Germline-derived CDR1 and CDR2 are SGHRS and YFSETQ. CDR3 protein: CASSPAEGGGYNEQFF. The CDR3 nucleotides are TGCGCCAGCAGCCCCGCGGAAGGGGGCGGGTACAATGAGCAGTTCTTC.

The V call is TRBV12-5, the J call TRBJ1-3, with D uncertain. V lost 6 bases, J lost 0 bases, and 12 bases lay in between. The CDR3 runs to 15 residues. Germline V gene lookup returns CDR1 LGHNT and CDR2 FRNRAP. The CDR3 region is CASGPSPSSGNTIYF. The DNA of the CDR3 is TGTGCTAGTGGACCCTCACCCAGCTCTGGAAACACCATATATTTT.

The CDR3 nucleotides are TGTGCCAGTAACACCGGACAGAACTCAGATACGCAGTATTTT. Amino acids: CASNTGQNSDTQYF. The chain links TRBV19 to TRBJ2-3, with D possibly matching TRBD1 (6 bases). V lost 7 bases, J lost 4 bases, and 15 bases lay in between. CDR3 length equals 14 residues. Per germline, CDR1 LNHDA and CDR2 SQIVND (reference sequence).

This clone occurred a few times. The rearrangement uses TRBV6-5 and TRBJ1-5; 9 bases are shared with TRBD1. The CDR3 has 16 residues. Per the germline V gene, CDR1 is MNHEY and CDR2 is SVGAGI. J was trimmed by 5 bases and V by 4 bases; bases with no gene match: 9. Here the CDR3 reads CASSLDRDREDQPQHF. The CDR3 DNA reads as TGTGCCAGCAGTTTAGACCGGGACAGGGAAGATCAGCCCCAGCATTTT.

CDR3 loop: CASSLQLAASTDTQYF. CDR3 in DNA: TGCGCCAGCAGCCTCCAACTAGCGGCTAGCACAGATACGCAGTATTTT. V is TRBV5-1 and J is TRBJ2-3; 8 bases agree with TRBD2. Germline V gene sequence: CDR1 SGHRS, CDR2 YFSETQ. With V trimmed by 4 bases and J by 0 bases, 7 bases remained unmatched. The CDR3 runs to 16 residues.

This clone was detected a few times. CDR3 in DNA: TGTGCCAGCAGTTACTTGAGAGAGGTCGGGGAGCTGTTTTTT. Its translation is CASSYLREVGELFF. The V and J genes are TRBV6-5 and TRBJ2-2; no firm D call. Germline V gene sequence: CDR1 MNHEY, CDR2 SVGAGI. The V end was cut by 1 base, the J end by 7 bases, with 10 bases between. The CDR3 has 14 amino acids.

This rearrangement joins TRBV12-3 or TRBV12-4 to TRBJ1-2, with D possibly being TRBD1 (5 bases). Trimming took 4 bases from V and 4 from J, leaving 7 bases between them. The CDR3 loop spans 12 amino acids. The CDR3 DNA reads TGTGCCAGCAGTTCCGACAGCTATGGCTACACCTTC. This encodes CASSSDSYGYTF.

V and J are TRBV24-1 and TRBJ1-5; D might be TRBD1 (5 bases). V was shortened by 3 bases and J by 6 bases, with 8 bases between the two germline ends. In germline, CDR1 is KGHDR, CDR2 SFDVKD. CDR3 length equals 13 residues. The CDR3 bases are TGTGCCACCAGTGATCTTCAGGGTCAGCCCCAGCATTTT. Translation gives CATSDLQGQPQHF.

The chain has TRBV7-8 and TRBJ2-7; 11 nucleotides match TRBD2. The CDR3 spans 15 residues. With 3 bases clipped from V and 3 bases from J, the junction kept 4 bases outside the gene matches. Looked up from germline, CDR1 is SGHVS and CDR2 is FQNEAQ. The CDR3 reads CASSFPSGGYYEQYF. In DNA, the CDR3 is TGTGCCAGCAGCTTTCCTAGCGGGGGGTACTACGAGCAGTACTTC. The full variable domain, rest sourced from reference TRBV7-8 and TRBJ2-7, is GAGVSQSPRYKVAKRGQDVALRCDPISGHVSLFWYQQALGQGPEFLTYFQNEAQLDKSGLPSDRFFAERPEGSVSTLKIQRTQQEDSAVYLCASSFPSGGYYEQYFGPGTRLTVT.

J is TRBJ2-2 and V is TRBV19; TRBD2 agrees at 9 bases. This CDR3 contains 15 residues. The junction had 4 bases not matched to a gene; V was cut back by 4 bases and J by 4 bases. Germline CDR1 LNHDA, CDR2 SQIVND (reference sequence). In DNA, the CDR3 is TGTGCCAGTAGTAGGACTAGCGCATCCACCGGGGAGCTGTTTTTT. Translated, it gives CASSRTSASTGELFF.

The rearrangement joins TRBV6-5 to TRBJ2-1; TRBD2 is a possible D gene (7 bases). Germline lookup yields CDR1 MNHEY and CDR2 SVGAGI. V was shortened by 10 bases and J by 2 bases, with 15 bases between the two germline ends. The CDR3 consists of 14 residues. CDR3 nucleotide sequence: TGTGCCACCTCGGGGGCGGGAGCCTACAATGAGCAGTTCTTC. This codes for CATSGAGAYNEQFF.

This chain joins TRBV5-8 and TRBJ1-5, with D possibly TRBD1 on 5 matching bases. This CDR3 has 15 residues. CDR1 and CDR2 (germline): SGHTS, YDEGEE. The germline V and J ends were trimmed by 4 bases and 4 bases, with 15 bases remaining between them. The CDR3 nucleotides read TGTGCCAGCAGCCGACCGTGGGGGGGGAATCAGCCCCAGCATTTT. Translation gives CASSRPWGGNQPQHF. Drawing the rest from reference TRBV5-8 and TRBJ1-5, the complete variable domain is EAGVTQSPTHLIKTRGQQATLRCSPISGHTSVYWYQQALGLGLQFLLWYDEGEERNRGNFPPRFSGRQFPNYSSELNVNALELEDSALYLCASSRPWGGNQPQHFGDGTRLSIL.

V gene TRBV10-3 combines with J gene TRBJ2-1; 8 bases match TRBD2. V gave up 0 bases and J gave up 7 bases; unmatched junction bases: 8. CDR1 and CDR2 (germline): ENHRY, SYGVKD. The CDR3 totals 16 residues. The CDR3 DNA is TGTGCCATCAGTGAGTCAGGGCCTAGCGGGTATAATGAGCAGTTCTTC. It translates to CAISESGPSGYNEQFF.

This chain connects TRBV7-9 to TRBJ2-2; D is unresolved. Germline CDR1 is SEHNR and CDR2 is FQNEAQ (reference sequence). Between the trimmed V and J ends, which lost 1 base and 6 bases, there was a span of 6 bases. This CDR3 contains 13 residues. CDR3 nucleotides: TGTGCCAGCAGCTTAGTACCAGCCGGGGAGCTGTTTTTT. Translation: CASSLVPAGELFF.

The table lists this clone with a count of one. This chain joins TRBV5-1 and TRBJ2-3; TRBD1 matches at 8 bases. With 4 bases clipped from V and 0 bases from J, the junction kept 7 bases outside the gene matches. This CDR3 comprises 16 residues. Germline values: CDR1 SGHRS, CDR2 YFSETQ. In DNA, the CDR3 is TGCGCCAGCAGCCCTGGCCGACAGGGGAGCACAGATACGCAGTATTTT. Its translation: CASSPGRQGSTDTQYF.

DNA for the CDR3: TGTGCCACCAGCAGAGAAGGAGGGGCGGCCACTGAAGCTTTCTTT. Translating gives CATSREGGAATEAFF. The chain links TRBV15 to TRBJ1-1; TRBD1 is a possible D gene (5 bases). Germline loops: CDR1 LNHNV, CDR2 YYDKDF (reference sequence). Trimming removed 0 bases at V and 4 bases at J, with 12 bases between. This CDR3 is built from 15 residues.

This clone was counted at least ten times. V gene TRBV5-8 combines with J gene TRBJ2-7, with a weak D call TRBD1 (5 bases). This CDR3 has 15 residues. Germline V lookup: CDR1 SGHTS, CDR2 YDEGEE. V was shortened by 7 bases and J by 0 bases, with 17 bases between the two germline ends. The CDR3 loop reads CASALQGGSSYEQYF. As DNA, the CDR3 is TGTGCCAGCGCGCTTCAGGGTGGAAGCTCCTACGAGCAGTACTTC.

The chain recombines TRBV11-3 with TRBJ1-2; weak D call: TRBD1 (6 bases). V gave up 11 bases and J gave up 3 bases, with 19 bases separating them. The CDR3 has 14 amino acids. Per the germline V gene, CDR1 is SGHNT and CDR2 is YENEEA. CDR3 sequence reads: CASPRDIRHYGYTF. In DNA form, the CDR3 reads TGTGCCTCCCCCCGGGACATCCGGCACTATGGCTACACCTTC.